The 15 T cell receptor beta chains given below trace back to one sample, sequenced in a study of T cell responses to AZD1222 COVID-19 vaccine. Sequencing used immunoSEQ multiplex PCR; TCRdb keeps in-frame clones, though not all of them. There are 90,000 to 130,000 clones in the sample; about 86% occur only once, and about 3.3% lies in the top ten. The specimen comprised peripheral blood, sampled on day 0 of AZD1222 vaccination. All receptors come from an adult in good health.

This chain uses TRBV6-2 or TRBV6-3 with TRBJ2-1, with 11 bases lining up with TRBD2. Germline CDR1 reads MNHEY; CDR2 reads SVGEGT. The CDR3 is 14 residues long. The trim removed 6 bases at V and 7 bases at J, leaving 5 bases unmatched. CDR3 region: CASSLSGGANEQFF. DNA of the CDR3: TGTGCCAGCAGCCTTAGCGGGGGGGCTAATGAGCAGTTCTTC.

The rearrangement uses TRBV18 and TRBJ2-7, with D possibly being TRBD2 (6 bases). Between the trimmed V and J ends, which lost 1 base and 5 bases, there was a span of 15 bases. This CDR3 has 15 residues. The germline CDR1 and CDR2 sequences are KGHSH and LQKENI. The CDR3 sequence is CASSPRRAGDHEQYF. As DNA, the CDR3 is TGTGCCAGCTCACCACGGAGGGCTGGGGACCACGAGCAGTACTTC. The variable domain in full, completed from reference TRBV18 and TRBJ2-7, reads NAGVMQNPRHLVRRRGQEARLRCSPMKGHSHVYWYRQLPEEGLKFMVYLQKENIIDESGMPKERFSAEFPKEGPSILRIQQVVRGDSAAYFCASSPRRAGDHEQYFGPGTRLTVT.

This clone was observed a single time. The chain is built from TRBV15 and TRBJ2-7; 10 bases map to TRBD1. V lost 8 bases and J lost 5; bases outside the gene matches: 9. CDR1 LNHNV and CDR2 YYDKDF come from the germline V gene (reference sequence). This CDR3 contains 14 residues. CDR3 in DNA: TGTGCCACCGGAACCGACAGGGGGCGCGACGAGCAGTACTTC. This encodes CATGTDRGRDEQYF.

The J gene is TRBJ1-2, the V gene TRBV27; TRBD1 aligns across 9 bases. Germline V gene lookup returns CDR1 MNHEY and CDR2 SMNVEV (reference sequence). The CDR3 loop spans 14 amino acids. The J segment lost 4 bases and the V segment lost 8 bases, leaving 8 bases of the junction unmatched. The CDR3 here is CASRSRDRAYGYTF. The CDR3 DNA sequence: TGTGCCAGCCGGTCCCGGGACAGGGCCTATGGCTACACCTTC.

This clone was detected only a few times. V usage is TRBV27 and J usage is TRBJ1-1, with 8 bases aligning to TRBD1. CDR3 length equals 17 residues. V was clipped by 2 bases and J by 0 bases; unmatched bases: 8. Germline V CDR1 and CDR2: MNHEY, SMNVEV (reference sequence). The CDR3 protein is CASSLRTTGGMNTEAFF. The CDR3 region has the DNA TGTGCCAGCAGTTTACGTACTACAGGGGGGATGAACACTGAAGCTTTCTTT.

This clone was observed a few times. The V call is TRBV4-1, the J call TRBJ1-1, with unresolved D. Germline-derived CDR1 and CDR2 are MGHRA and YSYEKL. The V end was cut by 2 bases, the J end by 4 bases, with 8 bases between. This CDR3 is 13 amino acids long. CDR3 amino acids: CASSQNSITEAFF. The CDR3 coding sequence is TGCGCCAGCAGCCAAAACAGCATCACTGAAGCTTTCTTT.

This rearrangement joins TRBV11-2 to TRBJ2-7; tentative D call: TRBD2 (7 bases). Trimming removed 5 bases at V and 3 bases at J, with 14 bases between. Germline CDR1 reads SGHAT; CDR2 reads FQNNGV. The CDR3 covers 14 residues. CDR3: CASSPRGGGYEQYF. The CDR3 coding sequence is TGTGCCAGCAGCCCCCGGGGAGGGGGCTACGAGCAGTACTTC.

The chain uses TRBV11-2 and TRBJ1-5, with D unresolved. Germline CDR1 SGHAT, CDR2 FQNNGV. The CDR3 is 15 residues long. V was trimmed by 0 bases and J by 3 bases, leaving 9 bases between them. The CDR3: CASSLDSGFNQPQHF. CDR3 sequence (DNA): TGTGCCAGCAGCTTAGACAGCGGTTTCAATCAGCCCCAGCATTTT.

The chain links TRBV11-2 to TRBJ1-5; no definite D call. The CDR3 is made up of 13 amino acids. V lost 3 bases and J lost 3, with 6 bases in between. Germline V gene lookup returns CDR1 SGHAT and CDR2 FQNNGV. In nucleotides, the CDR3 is TGTGCCAGCAGCTTTGTACCCAATCAGCCCCAGCATTTT. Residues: CASSFVPNQPQHF.

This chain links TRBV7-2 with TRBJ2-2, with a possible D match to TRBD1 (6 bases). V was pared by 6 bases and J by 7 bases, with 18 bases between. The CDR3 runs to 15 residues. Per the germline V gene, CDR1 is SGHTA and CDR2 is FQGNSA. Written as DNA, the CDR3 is TGTGCCAGCAGACTTATGACACTACAGGGCGGGGAGCTGTTTTTT. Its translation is CASRLMTLQGGELFF.

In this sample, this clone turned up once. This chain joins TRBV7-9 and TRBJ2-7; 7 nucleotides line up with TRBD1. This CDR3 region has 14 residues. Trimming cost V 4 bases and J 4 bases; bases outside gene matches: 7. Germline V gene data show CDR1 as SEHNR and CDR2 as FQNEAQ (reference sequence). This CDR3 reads CASSSLGQVYEQYF. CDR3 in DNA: TGTGCCAGCAGCTCACTCGGACAGGTTTACGAGCAGTACTTC. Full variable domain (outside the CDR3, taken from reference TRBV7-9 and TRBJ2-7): DTGVSQNPRHKITKRGQNVTFRCDPISEHNRLYWYRQTLGQGPEFLTYFQNEAQLEKSRLLSDRFSAERPKGSFSTLEIQRTEQGDSAMYLCASSSLGQVYEQYFGPGTRLTVT.

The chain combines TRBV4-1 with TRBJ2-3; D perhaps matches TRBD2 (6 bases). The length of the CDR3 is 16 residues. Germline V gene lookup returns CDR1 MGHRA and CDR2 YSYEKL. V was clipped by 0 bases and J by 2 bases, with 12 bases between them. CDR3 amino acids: CASSQEGRGITDTQYF. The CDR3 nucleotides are TGCGCCAGCAGCCAAGAGGGCCGGGGGATCACAGATACGCAGTATTTT.

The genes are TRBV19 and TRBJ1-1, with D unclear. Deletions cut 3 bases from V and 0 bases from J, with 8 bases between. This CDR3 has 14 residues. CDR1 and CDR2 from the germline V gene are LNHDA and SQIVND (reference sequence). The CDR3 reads CASSMQTLNTEAFF. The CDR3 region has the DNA TGTGCCAGTAGTATGCAGACTCTGAACACTGAAGCTTTCTTT.

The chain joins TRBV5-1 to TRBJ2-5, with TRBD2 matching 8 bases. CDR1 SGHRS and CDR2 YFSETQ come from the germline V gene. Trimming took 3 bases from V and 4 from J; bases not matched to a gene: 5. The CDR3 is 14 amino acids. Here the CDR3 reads CASSWTSLGETQYF. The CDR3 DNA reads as TGCGCCAGCAGCTGGACTAGCTTGGGAGAGACCCAGTACTTC. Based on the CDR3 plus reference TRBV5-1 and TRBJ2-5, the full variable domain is KAGVTQTPRYLIKTRGQQVTLSCSPISGHRSVSWYQQTPGQGLQFLFEYFSETQRNKGNFPGRFSGRQFSNSRSEMNVSTLELGDSALYLCASSWTSLGETQYFGPGTRLLVL.

CDR3 in amino acids: CASSPLWDRSNYGYTF. The CDR3 DNA reads TGCGCCAGCAGTCCATTATGGGACCGATCTAACTATGGCTACACCTTC. J is TRBJ1-2 and V is TRBV5-1; a weak D match, TRBD1 (5 bases). The CDR3 is made up of 16 amino acids. Trimming removed 5 bases at V and 0 bases at J, with 17 bases between. The V gene's germline CDR1 is SGHRS and CDR2 YFSETQ.